The clone carrying this T cell receptor beta chain was seen once. Of the isolated RNA, all was reverse transcribed, and so the sequenced material was expressed TCRB transcripts. An average of approximately 980,000 reads was obtained from stem cell-like memory T cell samples. Repertoires were generated with immunoSEQ multiplex PCR, while TCRdb's copy carries only in-frame clones and drops some. Of tens of thousands of clones listed, 25% to 35% were seen once; the top ten hold about 0.42%. The data were obtained in a study of beta chain features in type 1 diabetes. Per the germline V gene, CDR1 is SGDLS and CDR2 is YYNGEE. The CDR3 length is 15 residues. V dropped 0 bases and J dropped 4; count of bases not matched to a gene: 6.

The V and J genes are TRBV9 and TRBJ2-5; 7 nucleotides line up with TRBD1. This receptor was taken from a woman aged 18-29 years in good health. The specimen sequenced was stem cell memory CD4+ T cells from blood. The CDR3 nucleotides read TGTGCCAGCAGCGTAGAGTTGGCAGGGGGAGAGACCCAGTACTTC. Translating gives CASSVELAGGETQYF.